This TCR beta chain appears in the sequencing data of a study of OX40 agonist ivuxolimab in advanced cancers. This table comes from immunoSEQ multiplex PCR, and its TCRdb copy is limited to in-frame clones, with some not included. The sample carries under 100,000 clones, 89% recorded once. This sequence originates from an adult with an advanced solid tumor such as melanoma, head and neck, liver or kidney cancer. The sample consisted of CD4+ or CD8+ T cells sorted from blood, taken in a trial of the OX40 agonist ivuxolimab.

The CDR3 bases are TGTGCCAGCAGTGAATTCGACAAGAGCTCCTACAATGAGCAGTTCTTC. Its protein product is CASSEFDKSSYNEQFF. The rearrangement uses TRBV25-1 and TRBJ2-1; D uncertain. The CDR3 spans 16 residues. From germline, CDR1 is MGHDK and CDR2 SYGVNS. The V end lost 1 base, the J end lost 0 bases, and 10 bases lay between the germline ends.